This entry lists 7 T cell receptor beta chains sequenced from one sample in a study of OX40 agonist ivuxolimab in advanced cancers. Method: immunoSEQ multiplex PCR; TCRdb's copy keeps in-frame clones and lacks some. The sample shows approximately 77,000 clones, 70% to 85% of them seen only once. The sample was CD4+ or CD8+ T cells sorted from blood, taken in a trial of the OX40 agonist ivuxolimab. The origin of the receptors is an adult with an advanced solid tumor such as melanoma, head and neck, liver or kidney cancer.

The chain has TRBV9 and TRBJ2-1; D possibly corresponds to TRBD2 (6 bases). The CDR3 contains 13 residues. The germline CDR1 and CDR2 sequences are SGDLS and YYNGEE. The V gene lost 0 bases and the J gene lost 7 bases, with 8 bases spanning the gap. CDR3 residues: CASSVGGGNEQFF. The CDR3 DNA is TGTGCCAGCAGCGTAGGAGGAGGGAATGAGCAGTTCTTC.

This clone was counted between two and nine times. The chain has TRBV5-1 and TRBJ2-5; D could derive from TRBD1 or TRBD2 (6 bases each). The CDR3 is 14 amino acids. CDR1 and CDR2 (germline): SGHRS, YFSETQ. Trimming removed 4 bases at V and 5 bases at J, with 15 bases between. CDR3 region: CASSTGARVETQYF. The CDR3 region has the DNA TGCGCCAGCAGCACGGGGGCCAGGGTTGAGACCCAGTACTTC. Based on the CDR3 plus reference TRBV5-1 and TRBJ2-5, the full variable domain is KAGVTQTPRYLIKTRGQQVTLSCSPISGHRSVSWYQQTPGQGLQFLFEYFSETQRNKGNFPGRFSGRQFSNSRSEMNVSTLELGDSALYLCASSTGARVETQYFGPGTRLLVL.

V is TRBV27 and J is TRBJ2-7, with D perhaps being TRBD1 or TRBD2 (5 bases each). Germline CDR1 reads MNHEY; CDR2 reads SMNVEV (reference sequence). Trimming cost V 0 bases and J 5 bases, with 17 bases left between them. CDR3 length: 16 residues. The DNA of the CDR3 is TGTGCCAGCAGTTTATCGGGAACAGGATTGGGGGACGAGCAGTACTTC. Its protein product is CASSLSGTGLGDEQYF.

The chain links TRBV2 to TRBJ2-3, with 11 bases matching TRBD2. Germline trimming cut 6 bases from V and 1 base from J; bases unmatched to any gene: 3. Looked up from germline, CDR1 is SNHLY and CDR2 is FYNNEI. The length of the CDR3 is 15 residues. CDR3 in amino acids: CASRELAGGTDTQYF. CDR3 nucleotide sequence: TGTGCCAGCAGGGAACTAGCGGGAGGCACAGATACGCAGTATTTT.

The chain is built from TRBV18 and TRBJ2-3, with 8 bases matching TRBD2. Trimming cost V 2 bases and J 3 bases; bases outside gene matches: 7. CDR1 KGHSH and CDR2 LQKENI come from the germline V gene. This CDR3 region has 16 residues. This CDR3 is CASSPNTGGSTDTQYF. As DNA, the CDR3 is TGTGCCAGCTCACCAAACACGGGGGGGAGTACAGATACGCAGTATTTT.

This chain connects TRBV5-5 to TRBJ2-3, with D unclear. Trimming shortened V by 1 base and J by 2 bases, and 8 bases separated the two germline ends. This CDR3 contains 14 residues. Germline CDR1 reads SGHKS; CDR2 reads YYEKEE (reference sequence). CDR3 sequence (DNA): TGTGCCAGCAGCTTGCGGCTTCCCACAGATACGCAGTATTTT. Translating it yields CASSLRLPTDTQYF.

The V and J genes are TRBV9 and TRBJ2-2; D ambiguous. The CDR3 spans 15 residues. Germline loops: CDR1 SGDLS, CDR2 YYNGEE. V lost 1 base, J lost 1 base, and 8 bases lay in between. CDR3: CASSVSGRNTGELFF. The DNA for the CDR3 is TGTGCCAGCAGCGTAAGTGGCAGGAACACCGGGGAGCTGTTTTTT.